The clone carrying this T cell receptor (beta chain) appeared a single time. The data belong to a study of shared clonotypes between healthy human individuals. The donor cohort consisted entirely of Caucasian adults residing in Nashville, Tennessee. The study ran the assay at deep level. Investigators spread the genomic DNA of each subset evenly over several immunoSEQ plates. Researchers sequenced unsorted PBMC DNA using ten immunoSEQ deep assay plates. Generated by immunoSEQ multiplex PCR, the TCRdb table keeps only in-frame clones and is missing some. The sample lists about 490,000 clones, around 80% seen once, with 12% in the top ten. Sequenced sample: PBMCs. This clonotype was sampled from a woman between 40 and 50 years old in good health. Some clones in this sample may be carry-over from other donors' samples.

The CDR3 protein is CASSYSGRALQETQYF. The CDR3 coding sequence is TGCGCCAGCAGCTATAGCGGGAGGGCCCTACAAGAGACCCAGTACTTC. The chain uses TRBV5-1 and TRBJ2-5, with TRBD2 matching over 11 bases. The CDR3 length is 16 residues. Germline-derived CDR1 and CDR2 are SGHRS and YFSETQ. V lost 3 bases to trimming and J lost 2 bases; unmatched junction nucleotides: 6.